The 32 T cell receptor beta chains below were found in one sample sequenced in a study of shared clonotypes between healthy human individuals. Clones were sequenced by immunoSEQ multiplex PCR, and TCRdb holds only the in-frame ones, with some missing. The table shows some 740,000 clones, with around 93% occurring only once. The naive CD8 subset, CD45RO-negative cells positively selected for CCR7, excluded terminally differentiated effector memory CD45RA+ cells. The sequenced sample was naive CD8+ T cells sorted from blood. These TCRs come from a man between 25 and 39 years old in good health.

The rearrangement joins TRBV4-2 to TRBJ2-6; D remains unclear. CDR1 and CDR2 from the germline V gene are LGHNA and YNFKEQ. This CDR3 is built from 17 residues. The germline V and J ends were trimmed by 1 base and 3 bases, with 13 bases remaining between them. The CDR3 region is CASSQGAGMGGANVLTF. CDR3 DNA sequence: TGTGCCAGCAGCCAAGGAGCCGGAATGGGTGGGGCCAACGTCCTGACTTTC.

This chain uses TRBV5-4 with TRBJ1-1, with TRBD1 matching 7 bases. Germline CDR1 is SGHNT and CDR2 is YYREEE (reference sequence). The V and J ends lost 2 bases and 1 base, in that order; junction bases with no gene match: 2. This CDR3 spans 14 amino acids. The CDR3 sequence: CASSFRGANTEAFF. The CDR3 nucleotides read TGTGCCAGCAGCTTCAGGGGGGCGAACACTGAAGCTTTCTTT.

With regard to this clone: The same CDR3 is also encoded by other DNA sequences in this sample. The V gene is TRBV7-9, the J gene TRBJ1-5; tentatively, D is TRBD1 (5 bases). The V gene lost 5 bases and the J gene lost 2 bases, with 13 bases spanning the gap. The CDR3 covers 15 residues. The V gene's germline CDR1 is SEHNR and CDR2 FQNEAQ (reference sequence). This chain's CDR3 is CASSPRGGGNQPQHF. The CDR3 DNA follows: TGTGCCAGCAGCCCAAGGGGAGGAGGCAATCAGCCCCAGCATTTT.

This chain connects TRBV7-9 to TRBJ1-1; perhaps TRBD1 as D (5 bases). With 5 bases removed from V and 3 bases from J, the gap between germline ends came to 19 bases. CDR1 SEHNR and CDR2 FQNEAQ come from the germline V gene (reference sequence). The CDR3 consists of 16 residues. DNA of the CDR3: TGTGCCAGCAGCATACCGTTGAGGGGAGCAGACACTGAAGCTTTCTTT. It specifies CASSIPLRGADTEAFF.

The J gene is TRBJ1-1, the V gene TRBV4-1; D uncertain. Trimming removed 4 bases at V and 1 base at J, with 10 bases between. CDR3 length: 14 amino acids. The V gene's germline CDR1 is MGHRA and CDR2 YSYEKL. The CDR3 sequence is CASSPGSRNTEAFF. The CDR3 DNA reads TGCGCCAGCAGCCCAGGCTCGCGGAACACTGAAGCTTTCTTT.

The V call is TRBV28, the J call TRBJ2-7, with D hard to call. V was shortened by 2 bases and J by 6 bases, with 8 bases between the two germline ends. Per germline, CDR1 MDHEN and CDR2 SYDVKM. This CDR3 spans 12 amino acids. The CDR3 is CASSLGFGEQYF. In DNA, the CDR3 is TGTGCCAGCAGTTTAGGATTCGGCGAGCAGTACTTC.

V is TRBV30 and J is TRBJ1-5; D is unclear. The CDR3 spans 14 residues. V lost 2 bases and J 1 base, leaving 9 bases between the germline ends. Germline CDR1 reads GTSNPN; CDR2 reads SVGIG (reference sequence). The DNA for the CDR3 is TGTGCCTGGAGTCCAGGCTCGAGCAATCAGCCCCAGCATTTT. It encodes CAWSPGSSNQPQHF.

The J gene is TRBJ1-2, the V gene TRBV15; perhaps TRBD1 as D (6 bases). Per germline, CDR1 LNHNV and CDR2 YYDKDF (reference sequence). The CDR3 has 14 amino acids. Trimming pared 8 bases from V and 5 bases from J, leaving 18 bases between. The CDR3: CATGLGTTNYGYTF. CDR3 in DNA: TGTGCCACCGGTCTGGGGACAACGAATTATGGCTACACCTTC. The whole variable domain, remainder taken from reference TRBV15 and TRBJ1-2, is DAMVIQNPRYQVTQFGKPVTLSCSQTLNHNVMYWYQQKSSQAPKLLFHYYDKDFNNEADTPDNFQSRRPNTSFCFLDIRSPGLGDTAMYLCATGLGTTNYGYTFGSGTRLTVV.

This chain's CDR3 is CSATSVETAYGYTF. The CDR3 DNA follows: TGCAGCGCCACGTCCGTCGAGACAGCGTACGGCTACACCTTC. The rearrangement joins TRBV29-1 to TRBJ1-2; D is perhaps TRBD1 (5 bases). Trimming left V 7 bases short and J 8 bases short, with 23 bases between. The CDR3 contains 14 residues. Germline V gene lookup returns CDR1 SQVTM and CDR2 ANQGSEA.

The chain carries TRBV9 and TRBJ2-5, with D possibly TRBD2 on 5 matching bases. The germline V gene has CDR1 SGDLS and CDR2 YYNGEE. Trimming pared 2 bases from V and 0 bases from J, leaving 5 bases between. This CDR3 is built from 13 residues. The CDR3 region has the DNA TGTGCCAGCAGCGTCGGGGACCAAGAGACCCAGTACTTC. It encodes CASSVGDQETQYF.

The CDR3 DNA reads TGTGCCAGCAGCGCCTTCTTGGGACTAGCGGGAGTTCGGGAGACCCAGTACTTC. It codes for CASSAFLGLAGVRETQYF. The chain joins TRBV27 to TRBJ2-5; 14 bases agree with TRBD2. Germline V gene sequence: CDR1 MNHEY, CDR2 SMNVEV (reference sequence). The CDR3 consists of 18 residues. Trimming cost V 6 bases and J 5 bases; bases outside gene matches: 14.

The rearrangement links TRBV7-8 to TRBJ1-3, with D unclear. V lost 0 bases, J lost 0 bases, and 3 bases lay in between. Per the germline V gene, CDR1 is SGHVS and CDR2 is FQNEAQ. The CDR3 runs to 14 residues. CDR3 bases: TGTGCCAGCAGCTTAGCAGGCTCTGGAAACACCATATATTTT. Its protein is CASSLAGSGNTIYF.

This sequence joins TRBV18 and TRBJ1-5; the D gene is possibly TRBD1 (5 bases). The V and J ends lost 2 bases and 4 bases respectively, with 9 bases between them. From germline, CDR1 is KGHSH and CDR2 LQKENI. This CDR3 spans 14 amino acids. CDR3 sequence reads: CASSPKKGNQPQHF. As DNA, the CDR3 is TGTGCCAGCTCACCAAAGAAGGGGAATCAGCCCCAGCATTTT.

The V and J genes are TRBV27 and TRBJ2-1, with D maybe TRBD1 (6 bases). CDR3 length equals 13 residues. The ends were cut back, 9 bases at V and 4 bases at J, with 13 bases in the middle. Germline V gene data show CDR1 as MNHEY and CDR2 as SMNVEV (reference sequence). CDR3 DNA sequence: TGTGCCAGTGGACAGATACCTTACAATGAGCAGTTCTTC. Its protein product is CASGQIPYNEQFF.

J is TRBJ1-1 and V is TRBV5-4; unclear D gene. There are 13 residues in the CDR3. The V gene's germline CDR1 is SGHNT and CDR2 YYREEE (reference sequence). V dropped 2 bases and J dropped 3 bases, with 8 bases sitting between them. The CDR3 protein is CASSFYHYTEAFF. CDR3 sequence (DNA): TGTGCCAGCAGCTTCTACCACTACACTGAAGCTTTCTTT. Full variable domain (missing parts from reference TRBV5-4 and TRBJ1-1): ETGVTQSPTHLIKTRGQQVTLRCSSQSGHNTVSWYQQALGQGPQFIFQYYREEENGRGNFPPRFSGLQFPNYSSELNVNALELDDSALYLCASSFYHYTEAFFGQGTRLTVV.

This chain connects TRBV5-1 to TRBJ2-5; TRBD1 is a possible D gene (6 bases). The CDR3 consists of 17 residues. V gave up 4 bases and J gave up 4 bases, with 23 bases separating them. Per germline, CDR1 SGHRS and CDR2 YFSETQ. The CDR3 DNA is TGCGCCAGCAGCCTTCTACCGGGGACACCCATGTCAGAGACCCAGTACTTC. Residues: CASSLLPGTPMSETQYF. The whole variable domain, filled in from reference TRBV5-1 and TRBJ2-5, reads KAGVTQTPRYLIKTRGQQVTLSCSPISGHRSVSWYQQTPGQGLQFLFEYFSETQRNKGNFPGRFSGRQFSNSRSEMNVSTLELGDSALYLCASSLLPGTPMSETQYFGPGTRLLVL.

V gene TRBV5-1 combines with J gene TRBJ2-1; the D gene is possibly TRBD1 (5 bases). With 1 base removed from V and 3 bases from J, the gap between germline ends came to 11 bases. Germline-derived CDR1 and CDR2 are SGHRS and YFSETQ. The CDR3 has 15 residues. DNA of the CDR3: TGCGCCAGCAGCTTGATCGCCGACAGCTACAATGAGCAGTTCTTC. As protein: CASSLIADSYNEQFF.

The CDR3, as DNA: TGTGCCAGCGGACTCGGCCCCGGGGAGCTGTTTTTT. It specifies CASGLGPGELFF. This chain uses TRBV6-5 with TRBJ2-2; D is possibly TRBD2 (5 bases). Germline CDR1 and CDR2: MNHEY and SVGAGI. The CDR3 is made up of 12 amino acids. V was pared by 8 bases and J by 6 bases, with 10 bases between.

The chain links TRBV5-4 to TRBJ2-7, with D possibly TRBD2 on 5 matching bases. V lost 5 bases and J 4 bases, leaving 13 bases between the germline ends. Germline values: CDR1 SGHNT, CDR2 YYREEE (reference sequence). There are 13 residues in the CDR3. CDR3 residues: CASRREHTYEQYF. As DNA, the CDR3 is TGTGCCAGCAGACGGGAACACACTTACGAGCAGTACTTC.

V is TRBV28 and J is TRBJ1-1; D uncertain. CDR1 and CDR2 (germline): MDHEN, SYDVKM. V lost 5 bases and J lost 7, with 11 bases in between. The CDR3 runs 12 residues. CDR3 region: CASSRDRNEAFF. The CDR3 bases are TGTGCCAGCAGTCGAGATAGGAATGAAGCTTTCTTT. Full variable domain (remainder filled in from reference TRBV28 and TRBJ1-1): DVKVTQSSRYLVKRTGEKVFLECVQDMDHENMFWYRQDPGLGLRLIYFSYDVKMKEKGDIPEGYSVSREKKERFSLILESASTNQTSMYLCASSRDRNEAFFGQGTRLTVV.

Comments on this clone: Other DNA sequences in the same sample also yield this CDR3. The rearrangement joins TRBV27 to TRBJ1-5, with 9 bases that match TRBD1. The CDR3 has 15 amino acids. Losses at the gene ends were 4 bases for V and 2 bases for J; bases not matched to a gene: 3. Germline assignment: CDR1 MNHEY and CDR2 SMNVEV (reference sequence). The CDR3 is CASSSRDRGNQPQHF. The CDR3 nucleotides read TGTGCCAGCAGTTCCCGGGACAGGGGCAATCAGCCCCAGCATTTT.

This clone was recorded only once. V is TRBV9 and J is TRBJ2-3; D is undetermined. This CDR3 has 15 residues. Germline assignment: CDR1 SGDLS and CDR2 YYNGEE. Trimming cost V 0 bases and J 0 bases, with 8 bases left between them. This chain's CDR3 is CASSVDPASTDTQYF. Written as DNA, the CDR3 is TGTGCCAGCAGCGTAGATCCTGCTAGCACAGATACGCAGTATTTT.

The chain employs TRBV5-4 and TRBJ2-7, with 9 positions matching TRBD2. The CDR3 loop spans 14 amino acids. Unmatched junction bases numbered 2, after V lost 0 bases and J lost 4 bases. CDR1 SGHNT and CDR2 YYREEE come from the germline V gene (reference sequence). CDR3 DNA: TGTGCCAGCAGCTTGGCGACTAGCGGTTACGAGCAGTACTTC. It yields the protein CASSLATSGYEQYF.

This chain uses TRBV7-2 with TRBJ2-7, with TRBD2 as a possible D gene (5 bases). V was pared by 5 bases and J by 1 base, with 21 bases between. The germline V gene has CDR1 SGHTA and CDR2 FQGNSA. This CDR3 region has 17 residues. The CDR3 reads CASSGLAFGSSSYEQYF. CDR3 nucleotides: TGTGCCAGCAGCGGATTAGCGTTTGGGAGTTCTTCCTACGAGCAGTACTTC.

This sequence joins TRBV19 and TRBJ1-5; TRBD1 is a possible D gene (5 bases). V gave up 3 bases and J gave up 5 bases, with 11 bases separating them. The germline V gene encodes CDR1 LNHDA and CDR2 SQIVND (reference sequence). This CDR3 comprises 14 residues. CDR3 coding DNA: TGTGCCAGTAGTATCTACGGAGGGGATCAGCCCCAGCATTTT. This gives the protein CASSIYGGDQPQHF.

The J gene is TRBJ2-2, the V gene TRBV9; 8 positions agree with TRBD2. Germline V CDR1 and CDR2: SGDLS, YYNGEE. This CDR3 is 15 amino acids long. V lost 0 bases and J lost 3; bases outside the gene matches: 1. CDR3: CASSVAGGYTGELFF. The DNA for the CDR3 is TGTGCCAGCAGCGTAGCGGGAGGGTACACCGGGGAGCTGTTTTTT.

This rearrangement joins TRBV19 to TRBJ2-1, with 9 bases lining up with TRBD2. CDR1 LNHDA and CDR2 SQIVND come from the germline V gene (reference sequence). This CDR3 spans 13 amino acids. Trimming at V came to 7 bases and at J to 8 bases, leaving 6 bases not matched to a gene. CDR3 loop: CASTHGLAHEQFF. The CDR3 coding sequence is TGTGCCAGTACCCACGGACTAGCGCATGAGCAGTTCTTC.

The CDR3 spells CASSQWTSGSGEQYF. The CDR3 nucleotides are TGTGCCAGCAGCCAATGGACTAGCGGGAGTGGTGAGCAGTACTTC. The chain joins TRBV16 to TRBJ2-7; 13 bases agree with TRBD2. The germline gives CDR1 KGHSY, CDR2 FQNENV. CDR3 length equals 15 residues. Losses at the gene ends were 1 base for V and 7 bases for J; bases not matched to a gene: 4.

The CDR3 spells CASSFSGVNEQFF. CDR3 DNA sequence: TGTGCCAGCAGTTTTTCGGGGGTCAATGAGCAGTTCTTC. V and J are TRBV27 and TRBJ2-1, with D possibly TRBD2 on 6 matching bases. Germline CDR1 MNHEY, CDR2 SMNVEV (reference sequence). Trimming shortened V by 3 bases and J by 6 bases, and 9 bases separated the two germline ends. The length of the CDR3 is 13 residues.

DNA of the CDR3: TGTGCCATCAGTGAGCCTATTACAGGGGCTAGCTCCTACAATGAGCAGTTCTTC. Translating it yields CAISEPITGASSYNEQFF. V and J are TRBV10-3 and TRBJ2-1, with TRBD1 identical over 7 bases. The CDR3 runs 18 residues. Germline assignment: CDR1 ENHRY and CDR2 SYGVKD. The ends lost 2 bases at V and 0 bases at J; junction bases unmatched: 10.

The chain uses TRBV29-1 and TRBJ2-7; D is unclear. The CDR3 covers 13 residues. Germline CDR1 reads SQVTM; CDR2 reads ANQGSEA. V gave up 5 bases and J gave up 0 bases, with 11 bases separating them. The CDR3 DNA sequence: TGCAGCGTTATTCCGAGTTCCTCCTACGAGCAGTACTTC. Its protein is CSVIPSSSYEQYF.

The chain carries TRBV27 and TRBJ2-3; TRBD2 agrees at 8 bases. Germline loops: CDR1 MNHEY, CDR2 SMNVEV (reference sequence). The CDR3 totals 17 residues. The ends lost 0 bases at V and 3 bases at J; junction bases unmatched: 8. The CDR3, as DNA: TGTGCCAGCAGTTTATCGACGGGACTAGGGGGTACAGATACGCAGTATTTT. Its translation is CASSLSTGLGGTDTQYF.